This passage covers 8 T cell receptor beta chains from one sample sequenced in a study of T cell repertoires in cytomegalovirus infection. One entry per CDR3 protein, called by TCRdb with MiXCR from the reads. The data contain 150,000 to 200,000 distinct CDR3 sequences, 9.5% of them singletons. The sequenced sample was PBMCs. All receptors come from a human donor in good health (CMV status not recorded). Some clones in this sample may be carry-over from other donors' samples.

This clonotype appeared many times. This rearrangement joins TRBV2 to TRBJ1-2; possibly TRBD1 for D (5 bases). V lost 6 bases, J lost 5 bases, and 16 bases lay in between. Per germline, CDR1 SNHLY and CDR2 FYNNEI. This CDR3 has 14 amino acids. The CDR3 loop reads CASRDLTVPYGYTF. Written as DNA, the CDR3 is TGTGCCAGCAGGGATCTGACAGTCCCGTATGGCTACACCTTC. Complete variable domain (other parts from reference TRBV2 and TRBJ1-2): EPEVTQTPSHQVTQMGQEVILRCVPISNHLYFYWYRQILGQKVEFLVSFYNNEISEKSEIFDDQFSVERPDGSNFTLKIRSTKLEDSAMYFCASRDLTVPYGYTFGSGTRLTVV.

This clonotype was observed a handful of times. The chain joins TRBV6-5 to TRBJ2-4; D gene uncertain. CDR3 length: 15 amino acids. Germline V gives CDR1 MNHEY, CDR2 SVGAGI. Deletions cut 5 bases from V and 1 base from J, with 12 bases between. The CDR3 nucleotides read TGTGCCAGCAGTCTGGACCCGCCGGCCAAAAACATTCAGTACTTC. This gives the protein CASSLDPPAKNIQYF.

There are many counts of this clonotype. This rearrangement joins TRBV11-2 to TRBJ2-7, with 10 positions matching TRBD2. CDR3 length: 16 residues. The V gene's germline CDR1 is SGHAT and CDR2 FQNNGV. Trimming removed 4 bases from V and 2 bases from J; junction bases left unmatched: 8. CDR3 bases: TGTGCCAGCAGCTCCGTAAGCGGGAGGGCAGCCTACGAGCAGTACTTC. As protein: CASSSVSGRAAYEQYF.

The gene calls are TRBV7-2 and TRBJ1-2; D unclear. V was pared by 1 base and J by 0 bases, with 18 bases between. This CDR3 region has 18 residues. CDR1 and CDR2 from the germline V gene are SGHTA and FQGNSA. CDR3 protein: CASSLVAGSIRANYGYTF. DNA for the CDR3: TGTGCCAGCAGCTTAGTTGCAGGCTCGATAAGGGCTAACTATGGCTACACCTTC.

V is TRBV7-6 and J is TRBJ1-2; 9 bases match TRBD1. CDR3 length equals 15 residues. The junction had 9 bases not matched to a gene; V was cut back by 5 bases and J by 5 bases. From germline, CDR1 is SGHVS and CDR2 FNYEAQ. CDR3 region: CASSPQGARSYGYTF. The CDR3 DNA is TGTGCCAGCAGCCCACAGGGGGCGAGGAGTTATGGCTACACCTTC.

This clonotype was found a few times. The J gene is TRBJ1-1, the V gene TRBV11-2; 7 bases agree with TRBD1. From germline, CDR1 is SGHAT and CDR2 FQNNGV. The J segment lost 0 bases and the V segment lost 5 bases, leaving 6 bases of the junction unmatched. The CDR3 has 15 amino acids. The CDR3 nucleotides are TGTGCCAGCAGCACCCGACAGGGACTGAACACTGAAGCTTTCTTT. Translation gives CASSTRQGLNTEAFF.

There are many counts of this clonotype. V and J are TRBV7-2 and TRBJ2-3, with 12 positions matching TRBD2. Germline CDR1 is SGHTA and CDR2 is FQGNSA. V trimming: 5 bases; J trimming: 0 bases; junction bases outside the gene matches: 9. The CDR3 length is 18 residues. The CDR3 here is CASSLTSGGPLSTDTQYF. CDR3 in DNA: TGTGCCAGCAGCCTAACTAGCGGGGGGCCGTTAAGCACAGATACGCAGTATTTT.

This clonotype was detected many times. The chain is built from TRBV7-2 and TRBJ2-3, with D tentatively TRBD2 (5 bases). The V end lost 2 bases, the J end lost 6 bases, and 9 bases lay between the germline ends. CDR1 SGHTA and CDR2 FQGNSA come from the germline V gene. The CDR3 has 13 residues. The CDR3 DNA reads TGTGCCAGCAGCTTACGAGGGTCGGATACGCAGTATTTT. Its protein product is CASSLRGSDTQYF.